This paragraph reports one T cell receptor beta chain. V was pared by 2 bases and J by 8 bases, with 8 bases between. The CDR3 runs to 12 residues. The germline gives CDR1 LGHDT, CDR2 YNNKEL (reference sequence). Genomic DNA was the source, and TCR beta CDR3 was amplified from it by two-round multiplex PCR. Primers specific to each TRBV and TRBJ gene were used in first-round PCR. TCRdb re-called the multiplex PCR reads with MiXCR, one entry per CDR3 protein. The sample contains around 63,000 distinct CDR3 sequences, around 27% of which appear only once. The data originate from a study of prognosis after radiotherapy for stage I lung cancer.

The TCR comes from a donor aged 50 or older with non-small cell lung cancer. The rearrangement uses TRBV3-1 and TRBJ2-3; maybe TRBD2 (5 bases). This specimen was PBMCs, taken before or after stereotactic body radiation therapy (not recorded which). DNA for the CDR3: TGTGCCAGCAGCCAATCTGGAGGTACGCAGTATTTT. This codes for CASSQSGGTQYF.